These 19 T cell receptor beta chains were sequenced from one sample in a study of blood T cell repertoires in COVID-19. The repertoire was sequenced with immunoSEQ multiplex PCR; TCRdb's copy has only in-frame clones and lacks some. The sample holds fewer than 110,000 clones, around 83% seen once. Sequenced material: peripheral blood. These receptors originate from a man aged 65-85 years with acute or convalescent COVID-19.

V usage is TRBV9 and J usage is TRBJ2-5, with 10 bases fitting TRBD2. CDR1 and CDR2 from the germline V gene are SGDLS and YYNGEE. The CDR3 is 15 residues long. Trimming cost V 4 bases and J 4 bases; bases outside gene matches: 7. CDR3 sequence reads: CASSNQRGGGETQYF. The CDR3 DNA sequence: TGTGCCAGCAGCAACCAGCGGGGGGGCGGAGAGACCCAGTACTTC.

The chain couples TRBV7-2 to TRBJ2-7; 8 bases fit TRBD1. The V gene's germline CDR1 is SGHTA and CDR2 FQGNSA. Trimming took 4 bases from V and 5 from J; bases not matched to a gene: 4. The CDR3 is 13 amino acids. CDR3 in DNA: TGTGCCAGCAGCTGGGGGGACAGGAACGAGCAGTACTTC. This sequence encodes CASSWGDRNEQYF.

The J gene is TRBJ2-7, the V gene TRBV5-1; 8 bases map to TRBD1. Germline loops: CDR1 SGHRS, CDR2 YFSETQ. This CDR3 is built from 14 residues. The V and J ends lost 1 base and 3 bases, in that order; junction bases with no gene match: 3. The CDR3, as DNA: TGCGCCAGCAGCTTGACGGGACAGGTCTACGAGCAGTACTTC. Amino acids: CASSLTGQVYEQYF.

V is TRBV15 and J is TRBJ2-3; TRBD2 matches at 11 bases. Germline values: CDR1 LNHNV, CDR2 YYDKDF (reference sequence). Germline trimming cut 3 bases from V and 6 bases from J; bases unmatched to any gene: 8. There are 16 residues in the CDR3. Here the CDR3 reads CATSSALAGGRDTQYF. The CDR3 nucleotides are TGTGCCACCAGCAGTGCATTAGCGGGGGGGCGTGATACGCAGTATTTT.

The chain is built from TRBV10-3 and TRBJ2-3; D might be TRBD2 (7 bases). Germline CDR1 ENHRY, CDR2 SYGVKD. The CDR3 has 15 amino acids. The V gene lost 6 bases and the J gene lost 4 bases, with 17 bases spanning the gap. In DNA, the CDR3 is TGTGCCATCAGGGGGGGGCCATCAAGTGCAGATACGCAGTATTTT. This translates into CAIRGGPSSADTQYF.

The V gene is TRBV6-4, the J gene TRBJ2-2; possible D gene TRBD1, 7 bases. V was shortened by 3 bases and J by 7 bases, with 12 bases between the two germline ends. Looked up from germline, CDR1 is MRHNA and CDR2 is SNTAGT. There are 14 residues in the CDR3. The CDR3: CASSDQGGHGELFF. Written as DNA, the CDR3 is TGTGCCAGCAGTGATCAGGGGGGCCACGGGGAGCTGTTTTTT.

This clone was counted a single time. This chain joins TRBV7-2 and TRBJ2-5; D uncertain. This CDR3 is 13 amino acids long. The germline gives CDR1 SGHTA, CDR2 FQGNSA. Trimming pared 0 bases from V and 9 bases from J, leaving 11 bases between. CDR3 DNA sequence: TGTGCCAGCAGCTTAGCCCAGATTGCGGCCCAGTACTTC. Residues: CASSLAQIAAQYF.

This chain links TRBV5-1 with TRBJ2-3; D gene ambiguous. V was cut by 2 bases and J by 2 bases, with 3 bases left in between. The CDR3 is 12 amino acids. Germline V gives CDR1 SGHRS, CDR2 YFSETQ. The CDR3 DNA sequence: TGCGCCAGCAGCTTTAACACAGATACGCAGTATTTT. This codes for CASSFNTDTQYF.

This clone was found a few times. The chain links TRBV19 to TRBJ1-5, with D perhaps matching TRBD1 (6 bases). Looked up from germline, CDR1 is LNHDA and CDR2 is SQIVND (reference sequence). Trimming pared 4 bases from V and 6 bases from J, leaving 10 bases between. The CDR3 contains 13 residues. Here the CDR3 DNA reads TGTGCCAGTAGTAAAACAGGGTTTCAGCCCCAGCATTTT. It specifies CASSKTGFQPQHF.

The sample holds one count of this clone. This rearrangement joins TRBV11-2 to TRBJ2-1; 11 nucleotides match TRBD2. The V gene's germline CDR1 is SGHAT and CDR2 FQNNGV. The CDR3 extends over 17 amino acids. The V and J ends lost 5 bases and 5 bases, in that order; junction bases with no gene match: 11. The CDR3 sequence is CASSRTPTSGGDNEQFF. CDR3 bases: TGTGCCAGCAGCCGAACACCTACTAGCGGGGGCGACAATGAGCAGTTCTTC.

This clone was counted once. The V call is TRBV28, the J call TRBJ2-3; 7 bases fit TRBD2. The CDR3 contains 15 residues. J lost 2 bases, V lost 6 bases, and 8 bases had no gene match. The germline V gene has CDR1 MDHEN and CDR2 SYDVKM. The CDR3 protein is CASSAQGDYTDTQYF. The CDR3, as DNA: TGTGCCAGCAGCGCACAAGGGGACTACACAGATACGCAGTATTTT.

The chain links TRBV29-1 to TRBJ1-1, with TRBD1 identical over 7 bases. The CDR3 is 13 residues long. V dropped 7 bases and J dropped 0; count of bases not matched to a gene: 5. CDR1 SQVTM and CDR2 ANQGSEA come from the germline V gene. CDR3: CSGGDRVNTEAFF. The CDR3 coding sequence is TGCAGCGGAGGGGACAGAGTGAACACTGAAGCTTTCTTT.

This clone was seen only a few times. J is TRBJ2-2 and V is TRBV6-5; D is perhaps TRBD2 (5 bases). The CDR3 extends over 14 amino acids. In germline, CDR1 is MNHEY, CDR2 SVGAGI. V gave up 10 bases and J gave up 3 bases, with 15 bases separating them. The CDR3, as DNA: TGTGCCATCCGGGCGGAGGCAGACACCGGGGAGCTGTTTTTT. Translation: CAIRAEADTGELFF.

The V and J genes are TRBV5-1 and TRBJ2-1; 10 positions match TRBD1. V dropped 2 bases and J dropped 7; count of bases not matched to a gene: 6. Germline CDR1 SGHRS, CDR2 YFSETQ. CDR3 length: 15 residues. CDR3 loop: CASSLRTGGKNEQFF. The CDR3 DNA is TGCGCCAGCAGCTTAAGGACAGGGGGTAAGAATGAGCAGTTCTTC.

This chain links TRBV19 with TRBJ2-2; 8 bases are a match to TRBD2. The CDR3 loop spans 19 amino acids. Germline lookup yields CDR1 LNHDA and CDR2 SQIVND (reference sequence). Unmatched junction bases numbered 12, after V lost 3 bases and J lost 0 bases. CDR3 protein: CASSIFRGGTNTNTGELFF. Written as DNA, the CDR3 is TGTGCCAGTAGTATCTTCCGGGGGGGGACAAACACGAACACCGGGGAGCTGTTTTTT.

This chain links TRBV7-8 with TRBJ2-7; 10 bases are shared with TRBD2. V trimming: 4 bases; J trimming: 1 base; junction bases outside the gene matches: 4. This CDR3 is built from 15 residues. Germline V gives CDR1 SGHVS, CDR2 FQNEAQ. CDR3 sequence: CASSSLTSGSYEQYF. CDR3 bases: TGTGCCAGCAGCTCCCTGACTAGCGGGTCCTACGAGCAGTACTTC.

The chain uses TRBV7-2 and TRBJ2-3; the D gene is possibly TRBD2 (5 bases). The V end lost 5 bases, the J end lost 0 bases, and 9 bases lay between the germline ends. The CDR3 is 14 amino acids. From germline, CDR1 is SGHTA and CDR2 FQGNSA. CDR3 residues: CASSDGLSTDTQYF. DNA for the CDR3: TGTGCCAGCAGCGACGGACTTAGCACAGATACGCAGTATTTT.

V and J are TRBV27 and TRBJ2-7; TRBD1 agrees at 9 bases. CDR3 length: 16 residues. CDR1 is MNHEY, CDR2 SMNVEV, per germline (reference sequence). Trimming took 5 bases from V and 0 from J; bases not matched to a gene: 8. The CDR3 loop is CASSPRQGVGSYEQYF. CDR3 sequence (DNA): TGTGCCAGCAGTCCCCGACAGGGGGTCGGCTCCTACGAGCAGTACTTC.

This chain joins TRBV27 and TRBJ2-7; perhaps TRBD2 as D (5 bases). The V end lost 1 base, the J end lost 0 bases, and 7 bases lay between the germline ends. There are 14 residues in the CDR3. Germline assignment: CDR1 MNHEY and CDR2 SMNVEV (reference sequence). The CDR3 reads CASSLWESSYEQYF. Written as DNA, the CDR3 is TGTGCCAGCAGTTTATGGGAGAGCTCCTACGAGCAGTACTTC.